These 28 T cell receptor beta chains came from one sample sequenced in a study of Ad26.COV2.S vaccination and SARS-CoV-2 variants. Treatment meaning: 15 to 20 received Ad26.COV2.S at low or high dose, single or two shots; about 5 received placebo; per-sample allocation not given. Sample collection was performed on day 63 after the first vaccine or placebo injection. Assay used: immunoSEQ multiplex PCR; TCRdb lists only in-frame clones, some missing. The table lists some 460,000 clones, roughly nine tenths of them singletons. The sample here was peripheral blood, taken in a trial of Ad26.COV2.S vaccine versus placebo. These receptors all stem from a person between 18 and 60 years old who received the Ad26.COV2.S COVID-19 vaccine or a placebo.

The chain couples TRBV28 to TRBJ2-1; D is unresolved. V was trimmed by 6 bases and J by 3 bases, leaving 12 bases between them. Germline-derived CDR1 and CDR2 are MDHEN and SYDVKM. CDR3 length: 14 amino acids. In nucleotides, the CDR3 is TGTGCCAGCAGCACTCCGGGCCACTACAATGAGCAGTTCTTC. It codes for CASSTPGHYNEQFF. Full variable domain (remainder filled in from reference TRBV28 and TRBJ2-1): DVKVTQSSRYLVKRTGEKVFLECVQDMDHENMFWYRQDPGLGLRLIYFSYDVKMKEKGDIPEGYSVSREKKERFSLILESASTNQTSMYLCASSTPGHYNEQFFGPGTRLTVL.

The CDR3 coding sequence is TGTGCCAGCAGCCCGATCATTGGACAGGGATATGGCTACACCTTC. It yields the protein CASSPIIGQGYGYTF. The J gene is TRBJ1-2, the V gene TRBV7-8, with 8 bases identical to TRBD1. The CDR3 totals 15 residues. CDR1 and CDR2 (germline): SGHVS, FQNEAQ. With V trimmed by 5 bases and J by 5 bases, 10 bases remained unmatched. Full variable domain (missing parts from reference TRBV7-8 and TRBJ1-2): GAGVSQSPRYKVAKRGQDVALRCDPISGHVSLFWYQQALGQGPEFLTYFQNEAQLDKSGLPSDRFFAERPEGSVSTLKIQRTQQEDSAVYLCASSPIIGQGYGYTFGSGTRLTVV.

This chain connects TRBV7-6 to TRBJ2-1; 8 bases are a match to TRBD2. CDR3 length: 17 residues. Germline lookup yields CDR1 SGHVS and CDR2 FNYEAQ. V was clipped by 1 base and J by 0 bases; unmatched bases: 5. The DNA for the CDR3 is TGTGCCAGCAGCTTAGGGCGGAGCGGGAGCTCCTACAATGAGCAGTTCTTC. This encodes CASSLGRSGSSYNEQFF. The variable domain in full, with the rest retrieved from reference TRBV7-6 and TRBJ2-1, is GAGVSQSPRYKVTKRGQDVALRCDPISGHVSLYWYRQALGQGPEFLTYFNYEAQQDKSGLPNDRFSAERPEGSISTLTIQRTEQRDSAMYRCASSLGRSGSSYNEQFFGPGTRLTVL.

This clone was observed once. The CDR3 sequence is CASGGLSGANVLTF. CDR3 DNA sequence: TGTGCCAGTGGGGGGCTTTCTGGGGCCAACGTCCTGACTTTC. The V gene is TRBV2, the J gene TRBJ2-6; the D call may be TRBD1 or TRBD2 (6 bases each). Germline CDR1 is SNHLY and CDR2 is FYNNEI. The CDR3 is 14 residues long. The V end was cut by 9 bases, the J end by 1 base, with 10 bases between. The full variable domain, completed using reference TRBV2 and TRBJ2-6, is EPEVTQTPSHQVTQMGQEVILRCVPISNHLYFYWYRQILGQKVEFLVSFYNNEISEKSEIFDDQFSVERPDGSNFTLKIRSTKLEDSAMYFCASGGLSGANVLTFGAGSRLTVL.

The chain combines TRBV15 with TRBJ1-5; unclear D gene. The ends were cut back, 5 bases at V and 3 bases at J, with 14 bases in the middle. Germline V gives CDR1 LNHNV, CDR2 YYDKDF (reference sequence). This CDR3 region has 15 residues. For the CDR3, the DNA is TGTGCCACCAGCCCGTGGACGGAATCCAATCAGCCCCAGCATTTT. This gives the protein CATSPWTESNQPQHF.

The gene calls are TRBV2 and TRBJ1-2; D gene unclear. Germline V gene lookup returns CDR1 SNHLY and CDR2 FYNNEI. Trimming removed 6 bases from V and 3 bases from J, with 5 bases in between. The CDR3 totals 11 residues. The CDR3 reads CASSGDYGYTF. DNA of the CDR3: TGTGCCAGCAGCGGAGACTATGGCTACACCTTC.

In DNA, the CDR3 is TGTGCCAGCAGCTCCAGACAGGGGGAGGAAAAACTGTTTTTT. Its protein product is CASSSRQGEEKLFF. The rearrangement joins TRBV7-2 to TRBJ1-4; 9 nucleotides line up with TRBD1. V shed 4 bases and J 8 bases; nucleotides not matched to a gene: 5. This CDR3 comprises 14 residues. Germline CDR1 reads SGHTA; CDR2 reads FQGNSA. The full variable domain, rest sourced from reference TRBV7-2 and TRBJ1-4, is GAGVSQSPSNKVTEKGKDVELRCDPISGHTALYWYRQSLGQGLEFLIYFQGNSAPDKSGLPSDRFSAERTGGSVSTLTIQRTQQEDSAVYLCASSSRQGEEKLFFGSGTQLSVL.

V is TRBV6-5 and J is TRBJ1-1; D not resolved. The CDR3 totals 13 residues. The germline V gene encodes CDR1 MNHEY and CDR2 SVGAGI. The germline V and J ends were trimmed by 0 bases and 4 bases, with 6 bases remaining between them. The CDR3 reads CASSYSKSTEAFF. The CDR3 DNA reads as TGTGCCAGCAGTTACTCGAAGAGCACTGAAGCTTTCTTT.

The V and J genes are TRBV7-9 and TRBJ1-1; no definite D call. The CDR3 contains 15 residues. Germline loops: CDR1 SEHNR, CDR2 FQNEAQ (reference sequence). V lost 5 bases and J 1 base, leaving 14 bases between the germline ends. The chain's CDR3 is CASSKRTPENTEAFF. In DNA form, the CDR3 reads TGTGCCAGCAGCAAACGAACCCCAGAGAACACTGAAGCTTTCTTT.

This rearrangement joins TRBV19 to TRBJ1-1; perhaps TRBD1 as D (5 bases). V shed 8 bases and J shed 4 bases, with 17 bases lying between them. The CDR3 is made up of 14 amino acids. Germline values: CDR1 LNHDA, CDR2 SQIVND (reference sequence). The CDR3 here is CASAWLGGVTEAFF. The CDR3 DNA reads TGTGCCAGTGCATGGCTGGGGGGTGTCACTGAAGCTTTCTTT.

This chain links TRBV7-8 with TRBJ1-2; 8 nucleotides match TRBD1. Trimming at V came to 0 bases and at J to 8 bases, leaving 2 bases not matched to a gene. Germline values: CDR1 SGHVS, CDR2 FQNEAQ. The CDR3 contains 13 residues. CDR3 bases: TGTGCCAGCAGCTTAGCGACAGGGGAAGGCTACACCTTC. This sequence encodes CASSLATGEGYTF. The full variable domain, its missing parts supplied by reference TRBV7-8 and TRBJ1-2, is GAGVSQSPRYKVAKRGQDVALRCDPISGHVSLFWYQQALGQGPEFLTYFQNEAQLDKSGLPSDRFFAERPEGSVSTLKIQRTQQEDSAVYLCASSLATGEGYTFGSGTRLTVV.

A single count supports this clone. This chain links TRBV2 with TRBJ2-2, with 8 positions matching TRBD1. Germline CDR1 reads SNHLY; CDR2 reads FYNNEI. The J segment lost 0 bases and the V segment lost 9 bases, leaving 3 bases of the junction unmatched. The CDR3 consists of 14 residues. The CDR3 sequence is CASQTGANTGELFF. In DNA form, the CDR3 reads TGTGCCAGTCAGACAGGGGCGAACACCGGGGAGCTGTTTTTT. The entire variable domain, with the rest obtained from reference TRBV2 and TRBJ2-2, is as follows: EPEVTQTPSHQVTQMGQEVILRCVPISNHLYFYWYRQILGQKVEFLVSFYNNEISEKSEIFDDQFSVERPDGSNFTLKIRSTKLEDSAMYFCASQTGANTGELFFGEGSRLTVL.

The chain uses TRBV29-1 and TRBJ2-7; 8 bases match TRBD2. The trim removed 0 bases at V and 5 bases at J, leaving 9 bases unmatched. Germline CDR1 reads SQVTM; CDR2 reads ANQGSEA. The CDR3 totals 15 residues. The CDR3 is CSVEDWGGGRNEQYF. DNA for the CDR3: TGCAGCGTTGAAGATTGGGGTGGCGGGAGGAACGAGCAGTACTTC.

About this clone: This CDR3 is also generated by other DNA sequences in the sample. The chain combines TRBV9 with TRBJ1-1; 11 bases are shared with TRBD1. The V segment lost 2 bases and the J segment 4 bases; nucleotides outside the gene matches: 4. Germline loops: CDR1 SGDLS, CDR2 YYNGEE. The CDR3 is 15 amino acids. CDR3 sequence reads: CASSVGTGGSTEAFF. The CDR3 DNA is TGTGCCAGCAGCGTGGGGACAGGGGGGAGCACTGAAGCTTTCTTT.

The rearrangement uses TRBV2 and TRBJ2-6; D remains unclear. The CDR3 runs 17 residues. V shed 3 bases and J shed 0 bases, with 12 bases lying between them. In germline, CDR1 is SNHLY, CDR2 FYNNEI. The CDR3 loop reads CASSESVWVSGANVLTF. Written as DNA, the CDR3 is TGTGCCAGCAGTGAGTCGGTCTGGGTCTCTGGGGCCAACGTCCTGACTTTC.

The chain uses TRBV6-5 and TRBJ2-1; D could derive from TRBD1 or TRBD2 (5 bases each). The V end lost 5 bases, the J end lost 0 bases, and 11 bases lay between the germline ends. Germline V gene sequence: CDR1 MNHEY, CDR2 SVGAGI. The CDR3 has 15 amino acids. Here the CDR3 reads CASSRDRSSYNEQFF. CDR3 nucleotide sequence: TGTGCCAGCAGTCGGGACCGAAGCTCCTACAATGAGCAGTTCTTC.

The chain uses TRBV14 and TRBJ2-1; D remains ambiguous. With 2 bases removed from V and 6 bases from J, the gap between germline ends came to 8 bases. CDR3 length: 13 amino acids. The germline CDR1 and CDR2 sequences are SGHDN and FVKESK. The CDR3 loop is CASSQTPINEQFF. The CDR3 DNA is TGTGCCAGCAGCCAAACCCCTATCAATGAGCAGTTCTTC. The full variable domain, completed using reference TRBV14 and TRBJ2-1, is EAGVTQFPSHSVIEKGQTVTLRCDPISGHDNLYWYRRVMGKEIKFLLHFVKESKQDESGMPNNRFLAERTGGTYSTLKVQPAELEDSGVYFCASSQTPINEQFFGPGTRLTVL.

To note about this clone: The junction differs from germline at one of its ends, possibly a read error. This chain connects TRBV7-3 to TRBJ2-1; 15 nucleotides match TRBD2. The CDR3 runs to 18 residues. The germline CDR1 and CDR2 sequences are SGHTA and FQGTGA. CDR3 sequence reads: CASSSGLAGGKTYNEQFF. In DNA, the CDR3 is TGCGCCAGCAGCTCAGGACTAGCGGGGGGGAAGACCTACAATGAGCAGTTCTTC.

The V and J genes are TRBV6-5 and TRBJ2-1; 7 bases agree with TRBD1. The CDR3 is 13 residues long. Looked up from germline, CDR1 is MNHEY and CDR2 is SVGAGI. J gave up 13 bases and V 6 bases, and 12 bases lay outside the gene matches. CDR3 bases: TGTGCCAGCAGAGACCAGACAGGGTCCCCTCAGTTCTTC. Its protein product is CASRDQTGSPQFF.

This chain links TRBV6-7 with TRBJ2-3; TRBD2 is a possible D gene (8 bases). TRBV6-7 is an ORF; its function is uncertain. The V and J ends lost 6 bases and 6 bases respectively, with 46 bases between them. CDR3 length: 24 amino acids. CDR3 residues: CASRLPGHPKEGTRCNRGGDTQYF. The CDR3 DNA reads TGTGCCAGCAGACTCCCGGGACATCCTAAGGAAGGGACTAGATGTAACAGGGGCGGTGATACGCAGTATTTT.

This rearrangement joins TRBV6-2 or TRBV6-3 to TRBJ2-1; D might be TRBD1 (5 bases). The germline V and J ends were trimmed by 4 bases and 7 bases, with 14 bases remaining between them. Per the germline V gene, CDR1 is MNHEY and CDR2 is SVGEGT. The CDR3 has 14 residues. The CDR3 sequence: CASSSQGTSNEQFF. As DNA, the CDR3 is TGTGCCAGCAGTTCCCAGGGAACGTCGAATGAGCAGTTCTTC.

This chain uses TRBV20-1 with TRBJ1-2; D not resolved. Per the germline V gene, CDR1 is DFQATT and CDR2 is SNEGSKA (reference sequence). The CDR3 is made up of 11 amino acids. V was clipped by 6 bases and J by 7 bases, with 12 bases between them. CDR3 protein: CSATGFTGYTF. In DNA form, the CDR3 reads TGCAGTGCCACGGGGTTCACTGGCTACACCTTC.

V usage is TRBV30 and J usage is TRBJ1-5; D gene unclear. The length of the CDR3 is 12 residues. V lost 1 base and J 11 bases, leaving 12 bases between the germline ends. The germline V gene encodes CDR1 GTSNPN and CDR2 SVGIG (reference sequence). CDR3 sequence (DNA): TGTGCCTGGAGTGGTGATAATTTGTCCCAGCATTTT. Residues: CAWSGDNLSQHF.

The chain employs TRBV7-8 and TRBJ2-7; D ambiguous. Germline values: CDR1 SGHVS, CDR2 FQNEAQ. With 2 bases removed from V and 1 base from J, the gap between germline ends came to 6 bases. The CDR3 has 13 amino acids. CDR3 sequence reads: CASSLHNSYEQYF. The CDR3 bases are TGTGCCAGCAGCTTACACAATTCCTACGAGCAGTACTTC.

The gene calls are TRBV27 and TRBJ2-1; 7 positions agree with TRBD2. The ends lost 2 bases at V and 8 bases at J; junction bases unmatched: 18. Per the germline V gene, CDR1 is MNHEY and CDR2 is SMNVEV (reference sequence). This CDR3 spans 18 amino acids. The CDR3 nucleotides are TGTGCCAGCAGTTTAGCCCCAGTCAGCGGGAAACCCTCGGATGAGCAGTTCTTC. It translates to CASSLAPVSGKPSDEQFF.

The V call is TRBV11-1, the J call TRBJ2-1, with D perhaps being TRBD1 or TRBD2 (6 bases each). This CDR3 has 14 amino acids. In germline, CDR1 is SGHAT, CDR2 FQDESV (reference sequence). V shed 3 bases and J shed 6 bases, with 12 bases lying between them. CDR3 nucleotides: TGTGCCAGCAGCTTCCGACAGGAGGGCAATGAGCAGTTCTTC. The encoded protein is CASSFRQEGNEQFF.

The chain recombines TRBV5-6 with TRBJ2-1; 8 bases match TRBD2. The germline CDR1 and CDR2 sequences are SGHDT and YYEEEE. J lost 7 bases, V lost 0 bases, and 9 bases had no gene match. This CDR3 has 16 amino acids. CDR3 sequence reads: CASSLGNGGASNEQFF. The CDR3 nucleotides read TGTGCCAGCAGCTTGGGGAACGGGGGGGCCTCGAATGAGCAGTTCTTC.

This clone appeared a few times. V usage is TRBV18 and J usage is TRBJ2-7, with 7 bases fitting TRBD1. The CDR3 is 14 amino acids. Trimming cost V 2 bases and J 5 bases; bases outside gene matches: 6. Germline lookup yields CDR1 KGHSH and CDR2 LQKENI. The chain's CDR3 is CASSPSTGIHEQYF. The DNA of the CDR3 is TGTGCCAGCTCACCATCGACAGGGATCCACGAGCAGTACTTC.